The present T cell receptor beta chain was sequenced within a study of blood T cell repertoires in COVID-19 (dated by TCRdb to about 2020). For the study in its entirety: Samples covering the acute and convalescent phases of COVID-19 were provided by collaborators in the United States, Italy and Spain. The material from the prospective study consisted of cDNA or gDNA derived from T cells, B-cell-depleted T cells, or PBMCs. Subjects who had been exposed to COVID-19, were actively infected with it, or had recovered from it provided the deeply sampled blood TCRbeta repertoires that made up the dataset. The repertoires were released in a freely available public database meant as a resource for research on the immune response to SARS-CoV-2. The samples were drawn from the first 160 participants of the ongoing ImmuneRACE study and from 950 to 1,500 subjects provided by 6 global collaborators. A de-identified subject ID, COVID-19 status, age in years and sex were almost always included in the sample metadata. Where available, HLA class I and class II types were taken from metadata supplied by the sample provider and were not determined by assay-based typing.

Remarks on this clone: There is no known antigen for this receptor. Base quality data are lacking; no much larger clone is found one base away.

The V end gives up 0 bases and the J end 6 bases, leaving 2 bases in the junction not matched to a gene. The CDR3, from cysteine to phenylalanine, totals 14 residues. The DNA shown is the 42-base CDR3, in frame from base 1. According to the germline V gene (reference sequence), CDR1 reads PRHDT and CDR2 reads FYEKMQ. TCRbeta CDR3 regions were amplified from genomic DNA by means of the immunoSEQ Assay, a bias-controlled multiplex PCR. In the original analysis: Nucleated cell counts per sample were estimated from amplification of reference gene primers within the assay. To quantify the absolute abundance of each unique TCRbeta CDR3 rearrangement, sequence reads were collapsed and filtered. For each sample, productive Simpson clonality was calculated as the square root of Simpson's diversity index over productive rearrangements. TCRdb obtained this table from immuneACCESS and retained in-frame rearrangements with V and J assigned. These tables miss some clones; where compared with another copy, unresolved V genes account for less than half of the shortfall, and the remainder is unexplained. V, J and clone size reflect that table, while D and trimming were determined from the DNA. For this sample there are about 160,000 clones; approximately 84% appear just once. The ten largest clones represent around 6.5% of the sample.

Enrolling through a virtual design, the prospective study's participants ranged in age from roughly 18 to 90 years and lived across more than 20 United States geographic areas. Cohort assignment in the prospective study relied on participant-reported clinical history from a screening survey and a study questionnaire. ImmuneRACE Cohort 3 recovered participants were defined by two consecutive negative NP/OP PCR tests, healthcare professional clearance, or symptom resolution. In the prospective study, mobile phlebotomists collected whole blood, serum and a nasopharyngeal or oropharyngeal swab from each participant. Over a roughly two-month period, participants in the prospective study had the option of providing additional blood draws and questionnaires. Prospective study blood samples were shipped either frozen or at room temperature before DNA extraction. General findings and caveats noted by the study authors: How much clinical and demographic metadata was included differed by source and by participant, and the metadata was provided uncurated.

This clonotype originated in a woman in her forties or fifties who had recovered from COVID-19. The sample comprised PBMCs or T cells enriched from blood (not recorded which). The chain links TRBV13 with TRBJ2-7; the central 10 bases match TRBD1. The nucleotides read TGTGCCAGCAGCTTAGGGGGACAGGGGACCGAGCAGTACTTC. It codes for CASSLGGQGTEQYF.